This TCR beta chain was identified in a study of T-cell reconstitution after alpha-beta-depleted transplantation in children. Overall study results and limits: Day-60 TCRbeta diversity that was high in some patients was derived from surviving recipient T cells and thymic progenitors.

This clonotype was seen more than once but under ten times. Its antigen is undetermined. Preparation of the TCRbeta library was carried out with unique molecular identifiers. Each CDR3 protein gets one entry after TCRdb re-called the PCR reads with MiXCR. The sample holds 700,000 to 850,000 distinct CDR3 sequences, approximately 15% seen once. The CDR3 extends over 14 amino acids. Germline CDR1 MNHEY, CDR2 SVGAGI. V trimming: 5 bases; J trimming: 5 bases; junction bases outside the gene matches: 6. Here the sequenced sample was PBMCs, mostly from graft donor cells, taken 360 days after TCRalphabeta/CD19-depleted stem cell transplant. The receptor's source is a male patient between 5 and 17 years old who had a stem cell transplant for acute lymphoblastic leukemia, so the T cells may come from the graft donor. The rearrangement uses TRBV6-5 and TRBJ2-5; 9 nucleotides line up with TRBD1. CDR3 protein: CASSHRGLGETQYF. CDR3 nucleotides: TGTGCCAGCAGTCACAGGGGGCTGGGGGAGACCCAGTACTTC.